Given below is one T cell receptor beta chain in context. The data were taken from a study of T-cell memory formation after mild COVID-19. CDR1 is DFQATT, CDR2 SNEGSKA, per germline (reference sequence). The V gene lost 0 bases and the J gene lost 3 bases, with 11 bases spanning the gap. This CDR3 is 14 amino acids long. In TCRdb, the 5' RACE reads were re-called with MiXCR into one record per CDR3 protein. The sample holds roughly 400,000 distinct CDR3 sequences, more than 20% seen once. V usage is TRBV20-1 and J usage is TRBJ1-1, with a possible D match to TRBD1 (6 bases). The sequenced sample consisted of PBMCs or a T cell subset sorted from them (not recorded which). This receptor was identified in an adult woman who had mild COVID-19 (a few samples of this study predate the infection). Cell type and time point are not known. CDR3 protein: CSARDPRGDTEAFF. The CDR3 DNA follows: TGCAGTGCTAGAGATCCTAGGGGGGACACTGAAGCTTTCTTT.